This TCR beta chain derives from a study of T-cell reconstitution after alpha-beta-depleted transplantation in children. The germline V gene has CDR1 DFQATT and CDR2 SNEGSKA (reference sequence). Trimming shortened V by 3 bases and J by 5 bases, and 13 bases separated the two germline ends. The CDR3 totals 13 residues. A TCRbeta library incorporating unique molecular identifiers was prepared. TCRdb re-analysed the PCR reads in MiXCR, keeping a single row per CDR3 protein. The sample records around 240,000 distinct CDR3 sequences, 9.7% being singletons. This clonotype has a count of ten or more. The source of this sequence is a human donor who donated a stem cell graft to a child with SCID. V and J are TRBV20-1 and TRBJ1-1; D may be TRBD1 (5 bases). Sequencing used PBMCs from the stem cell graft donor, obtained from the stem cell graft. Here the CDR3 DNA reads TGCAGTGCTAGCAAGGGACTACGTACTGAAGCTTTCTTT. This encodes CSASKGLRTEAFF.